This TCR beta chain appears in the sequencing data of a study of blood T cell repertoires in COVID-19. Study-wide background: T cells, B-cell-depleted T cells, or PBMCs provided the cDNA or gDNA that served as material.

The germline V and J ends were trimmed by 4 bases and 5 bases, with 10 bases remaining between them. Germline V gene lookup returns CDR1 MNHEY and CDR2 SMNVEV (reference sequence). CDR3 length: 13 amino acids. Source study methods: Reference gene primer amplification gave estimated nucleated cell counts. TCRdb's copy holds only in-frame clones and misses some; the assay was immunoSEQ multiplex PCR. Clone size and V and J calls were adopted from that table, with D and trimming inferred from the DNA. The sample shows 90,000 to 120,000 clones, about 80% of them seen only once. This clone has only a few counts.

The receptor comes from a man between 65 and 85 years old with acute or convalescent COVID-19. The specimen was peripheral blood. The chain has TRBV27 and TRBJ2-3; D is possibly TRBD2 (5 bases). Here the CDR3 reads CASSYGAGDTQYF. The CDR3 region has the DNA TGTGCCAGCAGTTACGGCGCGGGAGATACGCAGTATTTT.